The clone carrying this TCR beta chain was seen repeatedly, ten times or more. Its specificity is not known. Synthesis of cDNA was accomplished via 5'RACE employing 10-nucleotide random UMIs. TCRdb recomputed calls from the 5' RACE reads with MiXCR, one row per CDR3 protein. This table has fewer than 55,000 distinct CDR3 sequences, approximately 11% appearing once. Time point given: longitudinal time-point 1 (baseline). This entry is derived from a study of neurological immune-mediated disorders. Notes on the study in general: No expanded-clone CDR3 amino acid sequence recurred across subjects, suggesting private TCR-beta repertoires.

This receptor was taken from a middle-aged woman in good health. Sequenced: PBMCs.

CDR3 amino acids: CASSLSGPPGDTQYF. The CDR3 nucleotides are TGCGCCAGCAGCCTCTCGGGGCCCCCTGGAGATACGCAGTATTTT. The chain couples TRBV5-1 to TRBJ2-3; the D call may be TRBD1 or TRBD2 (5 bases each). This CDR3 is 15 amino acids long. Germline assignment: CDR1 SGHRS and CDR2 YFSETQ. V lost 4 bases and J lost 5, with 17 bases in between.